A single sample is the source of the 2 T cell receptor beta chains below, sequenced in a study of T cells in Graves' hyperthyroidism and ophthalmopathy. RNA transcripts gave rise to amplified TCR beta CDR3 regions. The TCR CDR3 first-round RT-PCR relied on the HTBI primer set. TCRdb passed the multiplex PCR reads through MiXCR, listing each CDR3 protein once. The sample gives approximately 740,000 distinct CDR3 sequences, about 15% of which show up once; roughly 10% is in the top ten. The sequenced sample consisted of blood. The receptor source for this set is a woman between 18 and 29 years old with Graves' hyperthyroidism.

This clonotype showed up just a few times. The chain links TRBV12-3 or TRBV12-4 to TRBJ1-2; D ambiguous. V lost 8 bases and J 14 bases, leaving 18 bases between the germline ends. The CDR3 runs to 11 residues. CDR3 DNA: TGTGCCAGCCGCCTCAGGATGGCTAGTACCTTC. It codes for CASRLRMASTF.

The CDR3 loop is CASSPGTGTSYEQYF. The CDR3 DNA sequence: TGCGCCAGCAGCCCTGGGACAGGGACCTCCTACGAGCAGTACTTC. The V and J genes are TRBV4-1 and TRBJ2-7; 9 bases match TRBD1. CDR3 length: 15 residues. J lost 0 bases, V lost 4 bases, and 4 bases had no gene match. CDR1 and CDR2 from the germline V gene are MGHRA and YSYEKL.